What follows are 26 T cell receptor beta chains derived from one specimen sequenced in a study of vaccination and CD4 T cells after COVID-19. Cultured CD4+ T cell DNA underwent sequencing with the Oncomine TCR Beta short-read assay. TCRdb reprocessed the PCR reads with MiXCR, giving one entry per CDR3 protein. Of 12,000 or so distinct CDR3 sequences listed, less than 80% are singletons. Treatment in this sample: approximately nine-day PBMC culture with coronavirus spike peptide pools or control peptides (ViraFEST assay). Their cognate antigens are unknown. Sequencing used CD4+ T cells from blood, cultured in vitro. The receptors originated from a human donor who had recovered from COVID-19.

The V call is TRBV10-1, the J call TRBJ2-7, with 8 nucleotides matching TRBD2. Germline CDR1 WNHNN, CDR2 SYGVQD (reference sequence). The CDR3 is 17 amino acids. The V segment lost 3 bases and the J segment 1 base; nucleotides outside the gene matches: 11. CDR3 DNA sequence: TGCGCCAGCAGTGAACGGGGACGCGGGGGGTCTTCCTACGAGCAGTACTTC. It yields the protein CASSERGRGGSSYEQYF.

This clonotype has more than one count but fewer than ten. The chain combines TRBV29-1 with TRBJ2-7; 8 bases line up with TRBD1. Germline V gene sequence: CDR1 SQVTM, CDR2 ANQGSEA. V was pared by 5 bases and J by 7 bases, with 10 bases of the junction left unmatched. The CDR3 totals 13 residues. CDR3 protein: CSVSGQGSGEQYF. CDR3 bases: TGCAGCGTTTCCGGACAGGGCTCAGGTGAGCAGTACTTC.

This chain joins TRBV7-2 and TRBJ1-4, with TRBD1 matching 11 bases. V lost 5 bases to trimming and J lost 8 bases; unmatched junction nucleotides: 4. The germline gives CDR1 SGHTA, CDR2 FQGNSA. There are 14 residues in the CDR3. The CDR3 is CASSQDRGHEKLFF. CDR3 DNA sequence: TGTGCCAGCAGCCAGGACAGGGGGCACGAAAAACTGTTTTTT.

The chain carries TRBV6-5 and TRBJ1-1; possibly TRBD1 for D (6 bases). V was clipped by 2 bases and J by 11 bases, with 15 bases between them. The CDR3 has 13 amino acids. CDR1 and CDR2 from the germline V gene are MNHEY and SVGAGI. CDR3 DNA sequence: TGTGCCAGCAGTTACACAGGGATTTCGGAGGCTTTCTTT. Protein sequence: CASSYTGISEAFF.

CDR3 sequence: CASSLYTNTEAFF. CDR3 DNA: TGTGCCAGCAGCTTGTATACGAACACTGAAGCTTTCTTT. This rearrangement joins TRBV7-2 to TRBJ1-1; no reliable D call. This CDR3 comprises 13 residues. Germline CDR1 reads SGHTA; CDR2 reads FQGNSA. The V end lost 3 bases, the J end lost 1 base, and 6 bases lay between the germline ends.

The gene calls are TRBV12-3 or TRBV12-4 and TRBJ1-2, with D uncertain. The CDR3 length is 13 residues. The ends were cut back, 7 bases at V and 0 bases at J, with 9 bases in the middle. CDR3: CASKRISNYGYTF. DNA for the CDR3: TGTGCCAGCAAAAGGATCTCTAACTATGGCTACACCTTC.

This clonotype was seen only once. The CDR3 DNA reads as TGCAGCGTTGAAGAGGTAGCGGAGGGCCCCCGAGAGACCCAGTACTTC. Translation: CSVEEVAEGPRETQYF. The chain recombines TRBV29-1 with TRBJ2-5; perhaps TRBD2 as D (6 bases). The CDR3 length is 16 residues. V was clipped by 0 bases and J by 4 bases, with 18 bases between them. Germline assignment: CDR1 SQVTM and CDR2 ANQGSEA.

A word on this clonotype: No DNA is shown, since the ends of the CDR3 on it are uncertain; the CDR3 is the one TCRdb lists. Here the CDR3 reads CASSSGQGMSTDTQYF. The chain combines TRBV6-5 with TRBJ2-3; no DNA check was done on the table's D call, TRBD1. The CDR3 comprises 16 residues, both ends counted. Germline CDR1 MNHEY, CDR2 SVGAGI.

This clonotype was observed a few times. The rearrangement joins TRBV20-1 to TRBJ1-2; D is ambiguous. Deletions cut 6 bases from V and 1 base from J, with 9 bases between. The CDR3 loop spans 12 amino acids. Germline CDR1 is DFQATT and CDR2 is SNEGSKA (reference sequence). Here the CDR3 reads CSARLNNYGYTF. CDR3 in DNA: TGCAGTGCCCGACTGAATAACTATGGCTACACCTTC.

Sample share makes this clonotype large (0.1 to 1%). The chain couples TRBV20-1 to TRBJ2-7, with 11 nucleotides matching TRBD1. The CDR3 runs to 14 residues. The V and J ends lost 0 bases and 4 bases, in that order; junction bases with no gene match: 2. The V gene's germline CDR1 is DFQATT and CDR2 SNEGSKA (reference sequence). CDR3 protein: CSAREGTGGYEQYF. The CDR3 DNA follows: TGCAGTGCTAGAGAGGGGACAGGGGGATACGAGCAGTACTTC.

This clonotype qualifies as medium-sized. This chain links TRBV19 with TRBJ1-5; 10 nucleotides align to TRBD1. There are 15 residues in the CDR3. V lost 5 bases, J lost 2 bases, and 3 bases stayed unmatched. Germline V gives CDR1 LNHDA, CDR2 SQIVND (reference sequence). The CDR3 loop reads CASSHGTGGNQPQHF. CDR3 nucleotide sequence: TGTGCCAGTAGTCACGGGACAGGGGGCAATCAGCCCCAGCATTTT.

This chain uses TRBV29-1 with TRBJ2-7, with D unclear. V lost 4 bases and J 2 bases, leaving 9 bases between the germline ends. The length of the CDR3 is 12 residues. The germline gives CDR1 SQVTM, CDR2 ANQGSEA. CDR3 residues: CSVGQVPYEQYF. In nucleotides, the CDR3 is TGCAGCGTTGGGCAGGTGCCCTACGAGCAGTACTTC.

The chain carries TRBV5-1 and TRBJ1-2, with TRBD1 matching 10 bases. V trimming: 0 bases; J trimming: 4 bases; junction bases outside the gene matches: 6. Germline assignment: CDR1 SGHRS and CDR2 YFSETQ. This CDR3 region has 16 residues. In DNA, the CDR3 is TGCGCCAGCAGCTTGGAGGTAGACAGGGGGCCCTATGGCTACACCTTC. Translating it yields CASSLEVDRGPYGYTF.

This chain uses TRBV30 with TRBJ2-5; D unresolved. The germline V gene encodes CDR1 GTSNPN and CDR2 SVGIG (reference sequence). V was shortened by 3 bases and J by 5 bases, with 10 bases between the two germline ends. The CDR3 length is 12 residues. CDR3 DNA sequence: TGTGCCTGGAGCCCCCCAAGCGAGACCCAGTACTTC. It codes for CAWSPPSETQYF.

This clonotype showed up just a few times. As DNA, the CDR3 is TGTGCCAGCAGGCGGGGGCTTACTTACAATGAGCAGTTCTTC. It codes for CASRRGLTYNEQFF. J is TRBJ2-1 and V is TRBV6-2 or TRBV6-3; D might be TRBD2 (7 bases). The germline V and J ends were trimmed by 6 bases and 4 bases, with 13 bases remaining between them. The CDR3 spans 14 residues. The V gene's germline CDR1 is MNHEY and CDR2 SVGEGT.

Worth noting for this clonotype: At one of its ends the junction is not consistent with the germline gene, which may arise from a read error. This chain connects TRBV5-1 to TRBJ2-5, with a weak D call TRBD1 (5 bases). This CDR3 has 15 amino acids. Germline CDR1 and CDR2: SGHRS and YFSETQ. CDR3 nucleotides: TGCGCCAGCACCTTGCTAGGGGTGAGCCAAGAGACCCAGTACTTC. Translation gives CASTLLGVSQETQYF. The full variable domain, with the rest looked up from reference TRBV5-1 and TRBJ2-5, is KAGVTQTPRYLIKTRGQQVTLSCSPISGHRSVSWYQQTPGQGLQFLFEYFSETQRNKGNFPGRFSGRQFSNSRSEMNVSTLELGDSALYLCASTLLGVSQETQYFGPGTRLLVL.

This clonotype has a handful of counts. The chain has TRBV20-1 and TRBJ2-4, with D perhaps TRBD1 (6 bases). Germline CDR1 DFQATT, CDR2 SNEGSKA (reference sequence). The V end was cut by 4 bases, the J end by 3 bases, with 19 bases between. This CDR3 contains 16 residues. The CDR3: CSAIVGAGSLKNIQYF. The DNA of the CDR3 is TGCAGTGCTATTGTGGGGGCCGGAAGCCTCAAAAACATTCAGTACTTC.

V gene TRBV25-1 combines with J gene TRBJ1-1; D not certain. V was clipped by 6 bases and J by 0 bases, with 14 bases between them. The germline V gene encodes CDR1 MGHDK and CDR2 SYGVNS. This CDR3 has 15 residues. The CDR3 DNA sequence: TGTGCCAGCAGAAAAAATACAGCCTTGAACACTGAAGCTTTCTTT. Translating it yields CASRKNTALNTEAFF.

This chain links TRBV7-9 with TRBJ1-3; the D is unclear. Germline-derived CDR1 and CDR2 are SEHNR and FQNEAQ (reference sequence). Trimming removed 1 base from V and 6 bases from J, with 1 base in between. There are 11 residues in the CDR3. This CDR3 reads CASSLENTIYF. CDR3 bases: TGTGCCAGCAGCTTAGAAAACACCATATATTTT.

The chain combines TRBV7-8 with TRBJ2-2; 7 bases agree with TRBD2. The CDR3 consists of 18 residues. With 3 bases clipped from V and 6 bases from J, the junction kept 16 bases outside the gene matches. Germline V lookup: CDR1 SGHVS, CDR2 FQNEAQ. Here the CDR3 DNA reads TGTGCCAGCAGCTTCACAAGATGGCGGGAGATCGGGGCCGGGGAGCTGTTTTTT. Protein product: CASSFTRWREIGAGELFF.

This clonotype was recorded a few times. The rearrangement links TRBV20-1 to TRBJ2-1; D perhaps matches TRBD1 (6 bases). CDR1 and CDR2 (germline): DFQATT, SNEGSKA (reference sequence). Trimming removed 5 bases at V and 0 bases at J, with 11 bases between. The CDR3 is 14 amino acids. The CDR3 is CSAVGQSSYNEQFF. CDR3 DNA: TGCAGTGCTGTTGGACAGAGCTCCTACAATGAGCAGTTCTTC.

In this sample, this clonotype turned up a few times. V usage is TRBV6-5 and J usage is TRBJ1-2, with D possibly TRBD1 on 6 matching bases. The CDR3 length is 14 residues. Per germline, CDR1 MNHEY and CDR2 SVGAGI. V lost 3 bases, J lost 2 bases, and 10 bases lay in between. The CDR3 bases are TGTGCCAGCAGTTATGAAACAGGGAACTATGGCTACACCTTC. This gives the protein CASSYETGNYGYTF.

The V gene is TRBV11-1, the J gene TRBJ2-5; 11 positions match TRBD2. Germline trimming cut 1 base from V and 0 bases from J; bases unmatched to any gene: 10. This CDR3 has 19 residues. Germline CDR1 reads SGHAT; CDR2 reads FQDESV (reference sequence). CDR3 in DNA: TGTGCCAGCAGCTTAGTTCCGCCTAGCGGGGGGTTGTACCAAGAGACCCAGTACTTC. It specifies CASSLVPPSGGLYQETQYF.

V gene TRBV2 combines with J gene TRBJ1-4; maybe TRBD1 (6 bases). The V end was cut by 3 bases, the J end by 5 bases, with 16 bases between. The CDR3 is 16 amino acids. Germline CDR1 is SNHLY and CDR2 is FYNNEI. CDR3 amino acids: CASSDGGPLGNEKLFF. CDR3 sequence (DNA): TGTGCCAGCAGTGACGGGGGGCCGCTGGGGAATGAAAAACTGTTTTTT.

The CDR3 DNA is TGCAGTGCTAGACGGAATAGCGGGAGGGCCTTCACGCAGTATTTT. It encodes CSARRNSGRAFTQYF. The V and J genes are TRBV20-1 and TRBJ2-3; 11 bases match TRBD2. The CDR3 loop spans 15 amino acids. Trimming cost V 2 bases and J 9 bases; bases outside gene matches: 10. Per the germline V gene, CDR1 is DFQATT and CDR2 is SNEGSKA (reference sequence).

A few counts support this clonotype. The V and J genes are TRBV6-1 and TRBJ2-5; either TRBD1 or TRBD2 may fit D (6 bases each). The V gene's germline CDR1 is MNHNS and CDR2 SASEGT. The V end was cut by 4 bases, the J end by 5 bases, with 17 bases between. This CDR3 is built from 15 residues. CDR3 loop: CASSVAGTMRETQYF. The CDR3 DNA follows: TGTGCCAGCAGTGTGGCGGGGACAATGCGGGAGACCCAGTACTTC.